The 24 T cell receptor beta chains given below trace back to one sample, sequenced in a study of shared clonotypes between healthy human individuals. Profiled with immunoSEQ multiplex PCR; TCRdb holds only in-frame clones, not every one. The repertoire has approximately 940,000 clones, about three quarters of them found once; the top ten carry roughly 1.5%. The sample consisted of memory CD4+ T cells sorted from blood. Subset described: CD45RA-negative fraction. Receptor source: a man aged 18-30 years in good health.

The table lists this clone with a few counts. The CDR3 bases are TGCAGTGCTCGACTGGACAGGGCCTACACCTTC. This encodes CSARLDRAYTF. The chain couples TRBV20-1 to TRBJ1-2; 8 positions agree with TRBD1. Trimming at V came to 5 bases and at J to 10 bases, leaving 6 bases not matched to a gene. The CDR3 covers 11 residues. CDR1 is DFQATT, CDR2 SNEGSKA, per germline (reference sequence).

The chain recombines TRBV19 with TRBJ1-6; possible D gene TRBD1, 5 bases. Germline assignment: CDR1 LNHDA and CDR2 SQIVND (reference sequence). The CDR3 is 13 amino acids. The V and J ends lost 8 bases and 8 bases respectively, with 13 bases between them. DNA for the CDR3: TGTGCCAGTTCCACAGGCCGGGATTCACCCCTCCACTTT. This gives the protein CASSTGRDSPLHF.

The rearrangement uses TRBV28 and TRBJ1-1, with 7 bases identical to TRBD1. This CDR3 comprises 13 residues. V lost 7 bases to trimming and J lost 5 bases; unmatched junction nucleotides: 7. Germline values: CDR1 MDHEN, CDR2 SYDVKM. The CDR3 region is CASNRGVGTEAFF. In nucleotides, the CDR3 is TGTGCCAGCAACAGGGGAGTAGGAACTGAAGCTTTCTTT.

The gene calls are TRBV18 and TRBJ2-7, with 11 bases identical to TRBD1. Germline values: CDR1 KGHSH, CDR2 LQKENI. V trimming: 3 bases; J trimming: 0 bases; junction bases outside the gene matches: 1. The CDR3 length is 15 residues. CDR3 loop: CASSPGQGVSYEQYF. In DNA form, the CDR3 reads TGTGCCAGCTCACCGGGACAGGGGGTCTCCTACGAGCAGTACTTC.

V gene TRBV19 combines with J gene TRBJ1-5, with D tentatively TRBD1 (5 bases). Trimming stripped 5 bases from V and 1 base from J, with 15 bases between. CDR1 and CDR2 from the germline V gene are LNHDA and SQIVND (reference sequence). CDR3 size: 16 residues. Written as DNA, the CDR3 is TGTGCCAGTAGTCCCGGGGCAGGCCTAAGCAATCAGCCCCAGCATTTT. Translation gives CASSPGAGLSNQPQHF.

This rearrangement joins TRBV6-5 to TRBJ1-2; 7 positions match TRBD1. This CDR3 comprises 13 residues. Germline V gene sequence: CDR1 MNHEY, CDR2 SVGAGI. Trimming took 10 bases from V and 2 from J; bases not matched to a gene: 7. The CDR3 sequence is CATQGGENYGYTF. The CDR3 DNA sequence: TGTGCCACCCAAGGGGGCGAAAACTATGGCTACACCTTC.

J is TRBJ1-6 and V is TRBV6-1, with 7 bases that match TRBD1. The CDR3 runs to 14 residues. Per germline, CDR1 MNHNS and CDR2 SASEGT. V shed 7 bases, J shed 7 bases, and the junction held 7 bases outside the gene matches. CDR3 amino acids: CASIPGQINSPLHF. The CDR3 nucleotides read TGTGCCAGCATTCCGGGACAGATAAATTCACCCCTCCACTTT.

The chain links TRBV9 to TRBJ1-4; TRBD1 matches at 9 bases. V was pared by 4 bases and J by 6 bases, with 10 bases of the junction left unmatched. CDR3 length equals 16 residues. Germline V gives CDR1 SGDLS, CDR2 YYNGEE. Written as DNA, the CDR3 is TGTGCCAGCAGCCCCTTCGCGGGACAGGGTTATGAAAAACTGTTTTTT. It translates to CASSPFAGQGYEKLFF. Full variable domain (missing parts from reference TRBV9 and TRBJ1-4): DSGVTQTPKHLITATGQRVTLRCSPRSGDLSVYWYQQSLDQGLQFLIQYYNGEERAKGNILERFSAQQFPDLHSELNLSSLELGDSALYFCASSPFAGQGYEKLFFGSGTQLSVL.

On this clone: This CDR3 is also generated by other DNA sequences in the sample. The genes are TRBV18 and TRBJ1-2; D uncertain. Germline CDR1 is KGHSH and CDR2 is LQKENI. Trimming left V 2 bases short and J 2 bases short, with 6 bases between. This CDR3 comprises 13 residues. The CDR3 DNA follows: TGTGCCAGCTCACCAGACAAAAACTATGGCTACACCTTC. Translating it yields CASSPDKNYGYTF.

This sequence joins TRBV5-1 and TRBJ1-2; TRBD1 might be the D (6 bases). This CDR3 comprises 15 residues. The germline V gene encodes CDR1 SGHRS and CDR2 YFSETQ. V lost 3 bases, J lost 3 bases, and 15 bases lay in between. CDR3 loop: CASSSSTGNYYGYTF. The CDR3 DNA is TGCGCCAGCAGCTCTAGCACAGGGAATTACTATGGCTACACCTTC.

The chain joins TRBV7-9 to TRBJ2-7; no definite D call. V was pared by 3 bases and J by 5 bases, with 11 bases between. CDR3 length: 13 amino acids. CDR1 is SEHNR, CDR2 FQNEAQ, per germline (reference sequence). The CDR3 spells CASSFSVVDEQYF. In DNA form, the CDR3 reads TGTGCCAGCAGCTTCTCTGTCGTTGACGAGCAGTACTTC.

The J gene is TRBJ2-5, the V gene TRBV7-2; 11 positions match TRBD2. CDR3 size: 14 residues. Trimming cost V 5 bases and J 3 bases; bases outside gene matches: 2. Germline-derived CDR1 and CDR2 are SGHTA and FQGNSA. This CDR3 is CASSRGLAEETQYF. The CDR3 bases are TGTGCCAGCAGCAGGGGACTAGCGGAAGAGACCCAGTACTTC.

This chain links TRBV6-6 with TRBJ1-1, with 9 bases matching TRBD1. CDR1 MNHNY and CDR2 SVGAGI come from the germline V gene (reference sequence). The junction had 8 bases not matched to a gene; V was cut back by 6 bases and J by 6 bases. There are 14 residues in the CDR3. The CDR3 here is CASSLQGAHAEAFF. The CDR3 DNA reads TGTGCCAGCAGCCTACAGGGGGCTCACGCTGAAGCTTTCTTT.

This chain joins TRBV19 and TRBJ1-2; no definite D call. Trimming removed 3 bases from V and 0 bases from J, with 5 bases in between. Germline values: CDR1 LNHDA, CDR2 SQIVND (reference sequence). The CDR3 has 13 residues. CDR3 sequence: CASSMGTNYGYTF. The DNA for the CDR3 is TGTGCCAGTAGTATGGGGACTAACTATGGCTACACCTTC.

Only one count was recorded for this clone. The chain links TRBV7-2 to TRBJ2-2; 8 bases agree with TRBD1. Germline V gene lookup returns CDR1 SGHTA and CDR2 FQGNSA. This CDR3 has 14 amino acids. V shed 2 bases and J 4 bases; nucleotides not matched to a gene: 0. CDR3 sequence: CASSLQGATGELFF. As DNA, the CDR3 is TGTGCCAGCAGCTTACAGGGGGCCACCGGGGAGCTGTTTTTT.

The chain joins TRBV6-5 to TRBJ2-1; the match to TRBD2 covers 8 bases. Unmatched junction bases numbered 6, after V lost 5 bases and J lost 6 bases. There are 14 residues in the CDR3. Germline V lookup: CDR1 MNHEY, CDR2 SVGAGI. CDR3 region: CASSKGLEGNEQFF. The DNA for the CDR3 is TGTGCCAGCAGTAAGGGACTAGAGGGCAATGAGCAGTTCTTC.

This chain connects TRBV30 to TRBJ1-5; TRBD1 might be the D (5 bases). Germline loops: CDR1 GTSNPN, CDR2 SVGIG (reference sequence). The CDR3 is made up of 16 amino acids. V lost 3 bases, J lost 3 bases, and 18 bases lay in between. The CDR3 nucleotides are TGTGCCTGGAGCCGGGGGGGGTCTACCCCCAATCAGCCCCAGCATTTT. It is translated as CAWSRGGSTPNQPQHF.

The J gene is TRBJ1-2, the V gene TRBV6-4, with 8 bases lining up with TRBD1. The germline V gene has CDR1 MRHNA and CDR2 SNTAGT. The CDR3 loop spans 15 amino acids. The ends lost 5 bases at V and 4 bases at J; junction bases unmatched: 9. The CDR3 here is CASSQTRGTGYGYTF. CDR3 DNA sequence: TGTGCCAGCAGTCAAACCAGAGGGACAGGCTATGGCTACACCTTC.

V gene TRBV2 combines with J gene TRBJ2-3; D is undetermined. Trimming shortened V by 5 bases and J by 0 bases, and 9 bases separated the two germline ends. Germline V CDR1 and CDR2: SNHLY, FYNNEI. The CDR3 spans 14 residues. The CDR3 region has the DNA TGTGCCAGCAGTTTTAGTGCTAGCACAGATACGCAGTATTTT. This translates into CASSFSASTDTQYF.

This clone has a handful of counts. The chain links TRBV25-1 to TRBJ2-5; no firm D call. Germline V CDR1 and CDR2: MGHDK, SYGVNS. V lost 1 base to trimming and J lost 2 bases, with 8 bases between them. There are 14 residues in the CDR3. CDR3 in DNA: TGTGCCAGCAGTGAATTCGAAAGGCAAGAGACCCAGTACTTC. It codes for CASSEFERQETQYF. Full variable domain (rest looked up from reference TRBV25-1 and TRBJ2-5): EADIYQTPRYLVIGTGKKITLECSQTMGHDKMYWYQQDPGMELHLIHYSYGVNSTEKGDLSSESTVSRIRTEHFPLTLESARPSHTSQYLCASSEFERQETQYFGPGTRLLVL.

This chain joins TRBV6-5 and TRBJ2-3; D gene ambiguous. Germline V CDR1 and CDR2: MNHEY, SVGAGI. V lost 4 bases and J lost 2, with 13 bases in between. CDR3 length equals 15 residues. CDR3 region: CASSFMAEPTDTQYF. The CDR3 nucleotides read TGTGCCAGCAGTTTTATGGCGGAACCCACAGATACGCAGTATTTT.

This sequence joins TRBV9 and TRBJ2-1; a possible D gene is TRBD2 (5 bases). CDR1 is SGDLS, CDR2 YYNGEE, per germline. There are 16 residues in the CDR3. Between the trimmed V and J ends, which lost 4 bases and 3 bases, there was a span of 17 bases. In DNA form, the CDR3 reads TGTGCCAGCAGCATCGGACTCCAGGAGCTCTACAATGAGCAGTTCTTC. Protein: CASSIGLQELYNEQFF.

CDR3 in DNA: TGTGCCAGCAGCAAGGGGAACTCTGGGGCCAACGTCCTGACTTTC. It yields the protein CASSKGNSGANVLTF. V and J are TRBV9 and TRBJ2-6, with a tentative D call TRBD1 (5 bases). V was clipped by 4 bases and J by 0 bases, with 8 bases between them. The CDR3 sequence is 15 residues long. Germline values: CDR1 SGDLS, CDR2 YYNGEE.

The rearrangement uses TRBV19 and TRBJ2-4; D is possibly TRBD2 (6 bases). There are 12 residues in the CDR3. The germline V gene encodes CDR1 LNHDA and CDR2 SQIVND (reference sequence). V lost 6 bases and J lost 8, with 11 bases in between. The CDR3 protein is CASSTSGDIQYF. As DNA, the CDR3 is TGTGCCAGTAGCACCTCGGGGGACATTCAGTACTTC.